This T cell receptor (beta chain) was sequenced for a study of blood T cell repertoires in COVID-19. Study context: Spain, Italy and the United States supplied samples that represented acute and convalescent COVID-19. From T cells, B-cell-depleted T cells, or PBMCs came the material, which was cDNA or gDNA.

TCRdb keeps only in-frame clones here, not all; method: immunoSEQ multiplex PCR. The profile shows roughly 200,000 clones, about 88% of them singletons. This clone has just a few counts. The source of this sequence is a woman aged 45-65 years with COVID-19, enrolled during active disease. The sample taken for sequencing was peripheral blood.

This CDR3 reads CATSAGGLGYGYTF. CDR3 coding DNA: TGTGCCACCAGTGCGGGAGGCCTCGGCTATGGCTACACCTTC. V is TRBV24-1 and J is TRBJ1-2; no clear D. Looked up from germline, CDR1 is KGHDR and CDR2 is SFDVKD. V was shortened by 5 bases and J by 4 bases, with 13 bases between the two germline ends. This CDR3 spans 14 amino acids.